This T cell receptor beta chain was found in a study of blood T cell repertoires in COVID-19. Original analysis: Estimates of nucleated cell counts were drawn from the amplification of reference gene primers. Only in-frame clones appear in the TCRdb table, and some are missing; sequencing was by immunoSEQ multiplex PCR. The DNA gave D and trimming, while V, J and clone size come from that table. The profile shows approximately 100,000 clones, roughly 80% of them singletons. The CDR3 runs to 16 residues. Trimming took off 4 bases at V and 2 bases at J, with 16 bases between the two ends. Looked up from germline, CDR1 is MNHNS and CDR2 is SASEGT.

The V gene is TRBV6-1, the J gene TRBJ2-3; the D gene is possibly TRBD2 (5 bases). The material sequenced was peripheral blood. The receptor comes from a man aged 70-80 years with active or convalescent COVID-19. CDR3 in amino acids: CASSASPTENTDTQYF. For the CDR3, the DNA is TGTGCCAGCAGTGCTAGCCCTACCGAGAACACAGATACGCAGTATTTT.